This T cell receptor (beta chain) was obtained from a study of blood T cells in healthy people across ages. It was with a sample-barcoded 5' primer and a J-beta primer mix that a second PCR of roughly 7 to 12 cycles was run. One entry per CDR3 protein, called by TCRdb with MiXCR from the 5' RACE reads. The table records about 1.7 million distinct CDR3 sequences, under 30% of them present only once. Note on this clonotype: Its antigen remains unidentified.

Germline CDR1 and CDR2: ENHRY and SYGVKD. V was pared by 6 bases and J by 2 bases, with 4 bases of the junction left unmatched. The CDR3 sequence is 14 residues long. The sample, about 9.2 milliliters of peripheral blood, was drawn from each donor. Per sample, a minimum of 6 million PBMCs were isolated. General study points: The fall in TCR beta diversity per million T cells was roughly linear with age.

This receptor was taken from a young woman in good health. Sequences were obtained from blood. The chain recombines TRBV10-3 with TRBJ2-7, with 10 bases aligning to TRBD2. The CDR3 here is CAISSSGSPYEQYF. The CDR3 DNA reads TGTGCCATCAGCTCTAGCGGGAGCCCCTACGAGCAGTACTTC.